The entry below describes one T cell receptor beta chain. Antigen specificity is unknown. The CDR3 extends over 18 amino acids. Germline V lookup: CDR1 LGHNA, CDR2 YNFKEQ. V trimming: 0 bases; J trimming: 4 bases; junction bases outside the gene matches: 9. With 60 Vbeta and 13 Jbeta primers, the PCR was carried out. The repertoire was sequenced with immunoSEQ multiplex PCR; TCRdb's copy has only in-frame clones and lacks some. The sample lists 150,000 to 200,000 clones, more than 60% occurring once. This sample stems from a study of cytomegalovirus exposure and HLA in healthy donors. Study-wide results and limits: Donors belonging to an Asian-associated ancestry cluster reportedly showed fewer N-insertions in productive TCRs than the roughly 680-donor mean, according to what a later analysis found. The dataset shows that most TCR sequences were rare, while some public TCRs occurred in many donors. Later analysis identified several of the most significant clusters that appeared linked to common viral pathogens. Being productive about 90% or about 30% of the time was typical of most TCR beta V segments in an earlier analysis.

The sequence came from a man younger than 40 in good health and CMV-seropositive. Sequences were obtained from PBMCs. The V gene is TRBV4-2, the J gene TRBJ2-2, with 9 bases aligning to TRBD2. DNA of the CDR3: TGTGCCAGCAGCCAAGATCTTAGCGGGGGATTTAGCACCGGGGAGCTGTTTTTT. It translates to CASSQDLSGGFSTGELFF.